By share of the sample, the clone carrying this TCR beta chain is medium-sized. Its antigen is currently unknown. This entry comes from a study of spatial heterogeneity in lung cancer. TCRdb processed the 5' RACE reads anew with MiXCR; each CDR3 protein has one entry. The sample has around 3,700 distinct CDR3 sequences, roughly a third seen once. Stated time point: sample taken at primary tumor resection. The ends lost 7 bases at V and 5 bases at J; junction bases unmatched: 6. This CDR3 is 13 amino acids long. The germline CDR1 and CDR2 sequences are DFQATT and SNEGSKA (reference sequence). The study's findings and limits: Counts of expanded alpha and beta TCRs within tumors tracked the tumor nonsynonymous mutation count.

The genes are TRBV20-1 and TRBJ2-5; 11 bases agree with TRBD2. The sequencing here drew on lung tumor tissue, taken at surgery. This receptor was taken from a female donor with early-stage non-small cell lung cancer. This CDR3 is CSVETSGKETQYF. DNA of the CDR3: TGCAGTGTCGAGACTAGCGGGAAGGAGACCCAGTACTTC.